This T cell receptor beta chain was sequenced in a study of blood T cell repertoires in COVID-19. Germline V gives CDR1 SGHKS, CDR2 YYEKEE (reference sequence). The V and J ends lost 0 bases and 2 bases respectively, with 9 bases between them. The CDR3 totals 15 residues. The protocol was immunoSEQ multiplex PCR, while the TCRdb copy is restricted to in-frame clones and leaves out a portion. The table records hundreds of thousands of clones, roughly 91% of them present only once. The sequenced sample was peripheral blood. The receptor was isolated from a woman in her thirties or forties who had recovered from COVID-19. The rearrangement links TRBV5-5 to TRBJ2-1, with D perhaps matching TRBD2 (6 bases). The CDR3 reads CASSLGGIPYNEQFF. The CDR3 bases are TGTGCCAGCAGCTTGGGCGGGATCCCCTACAATGAGCAGTTCTTC.